This TCR beta chain came from a study of blood T cell repertoires in COVID-19. Study as a whole: The origin of the acute and convalescent COVID-19 samples was the United States, Italy and Spain. T cells, B-cell-depleted T cells, or PBMCs supplied cDNA or gDNA.

This clone has more than one count but fewer than ten. Germline CDR1 LNHDA, CDR2 SQIVND (reference sequence). The CDR3 consists of 14 residues. Trimming took 3 bases from V and 7 from J, leaving 13 bases between them. In the original processing: Amplification from reference gene primers served as the basis for estimated nucleated cell counts. The assay was immunoSEQ multiplex PCR, and TCRdb's table has in-frame clones only and misses some. That table is the source of V, J and clone size, and D and trimming were worked out from the DNA. The sample records about 200,000 clones, about nine tenths being singletons.

The sequence was obtained from a man aged 18 to 29 with active or convalescent COVID-19. The sample comprised peripheral blood. The chain has TRBV19 and TRBJ2-1, with a tentative D call TRBD2 (6 bases). The CDR3 loop is CASSIRRAGNEQFF. Here the CDR3 DNA reads TGTGCCAGTAGTATCAGGAGGGCCGGGAATGAGCAGTTCTTC.